A single sample is the source of the 7 T cell receptor beta chains below, sequenced in a study of blood T cells in healthy people across ages. Primers used in a second PCR of about 6 to 11 cycles were a sample-barcoded 5' primer and a J-beta primer mix. TCRdb re-derived calls from the 5' RACE reads in MiXCR, one entry per CDR3 protein. The repertoire holds about 1.6 million distinct CDR3 sequences, approximately 32% seen once, with 11% in the top ten. Sequenced sample: blood. These receptor sequences come from a woman under 40 in good health.

The CDR3 is CASSLSRPFWGREGDTGELFF. In DNA, the CDR3 is TGTGCCAGCAGCTTATCCCGCCCGTTCTGGGGCAGGGAAGGCGACACCGGGGAGCTGTTTTTT. This rearrangement joins TRBV7-8 to TRBJ2-2; D may be TRBD1 (5 bases). The CDR3 covers 21 residues. Germline CDR1 is SGHVS and CDR2 is FQNEAQ. Trimming removed 2 bases at V and 3 bases at J, with 28 bases between. The variable domain in full, completed from reference TRBV7-8 and TRBJ2-2, reads GAGVSQSPRYKVAKRGQDVALRCDPISGHVSLFWYQQALGQGPEFLTYFQNEAQLDKSGLPSDRFFAERPEGSVSTLKIQRTQQEDSAVYLCASSLSRPFWGREGDTGELFFGEGSRLTVL.

There are many counts of this clonotype. The J gene is TRBJ2-1, the V gene TRBV9; D is unresolved. Germline V CDR1 and CDR2: SGDLS, YYNGEE. The CDR3 contains 12 residues. V was shortened by 0 bases and J by 3 bases, with 1 base between the two germline ends. The CDR3 here is CASSVDYNEQFF. The DNA for the CDR3 is TGTGCCAGCAGCGTAGACTACAATGAGCAGTTCTTC.

Comments on this clonotype: The junction departs from the called germline gene at one end, perhaps through a read error. This chain links TRBV7-8 with TRBJ2-1; D not certain. The CDR3 spans 14 residues. The germline V gene has CDR1 SGHVS and CDR2 FQNEAQ. The CDR3, as DNA: TGTACCAGCAGCTTAGGGCTTCGAGGCACTGGGCAGTTCTTC. Encoded protein: CTSSLGLRGTGQFF.

The gene calls are TRBV28 and TRBJ1-2; D is uncertain. With 5 bases removed from V and 8 bases from J, the gap between germline ends came to 21 bases. CDR1 and CDR2 (germline): MDHEN, SYDVKM. The CDR3 has 15 amino acids. CDR3 in DNA: TGTGCCAGCAGTCCATTATCGCCGAATTCGGAAGGCTACACCTTC. Its protein is CASSPLSPNSEGYTF.

About this clonotype: The junction differs from germline at one of its ends, possibly a read error. J is TRBJ2-5 and V is TRBV3-1; the D gene could be TRBD1 or TRBD2 (5 bases each). TRBJ2-7 explains the end of the DNA better; the J call may be wrong. The germline gives CDR1 LGHDT, CDR2 YNNKEL (reference sequence). CDR3 length: 19 amino acids. The DNA for the CDR3 is TGTGCCTGCAGCCAAGGGTATGTATGGGGGTACCGACCCACCTACGAGCAGTACTTC. It translates to CACSQGYVWGYRPTYEQYF.

The table lists this clonotype with a few counts. The chain carries TRBV29-1 and TRBJ1-1; D gene unclear. Trimming left V 7 bases short and J 0 bases short, with 9 bases between. CDR3 length: 12 amino acids. The germline gives CDR1 SQVTM, CDR2 ANQGSEA. The CDR3 sequence is CSGQNLNTEAFF. As DNA, the CDR3 is TGCAGCGGCCAAAATTTGAACACTGAAGCTTTCTTT. The full variable domain, with the rest looked up from reference TRBV29-1 and TRBJ1-1, is SAVISQKPSRDICQRGTSLTIQCQVDSQVTMMFWYRQQPGQSLTLIATANQGSEATYESGFVIDKFPISRPNLTFSTLTVSNMSPEDSSIYLCSGQNLNTEAFFGQGTRLTVV.

This clonotype came up a few times. The gene calls are TRBV4-2 and TRBJ1-2; D remains ambiguous. CDR3 length: 14 residues. Germline lookup yields CDR1 LGHNA and CDR2 YNFKEQ. The ends were cut back, 0 bases at V and 3 bases at J, with 8 bases in the middle. The CDR3 nucleotides are TGTGCCAGCAGCCAAGAGATGGAGCACTATGGCTACACCTTC. This translates into CASSQEMEHYGYTF.